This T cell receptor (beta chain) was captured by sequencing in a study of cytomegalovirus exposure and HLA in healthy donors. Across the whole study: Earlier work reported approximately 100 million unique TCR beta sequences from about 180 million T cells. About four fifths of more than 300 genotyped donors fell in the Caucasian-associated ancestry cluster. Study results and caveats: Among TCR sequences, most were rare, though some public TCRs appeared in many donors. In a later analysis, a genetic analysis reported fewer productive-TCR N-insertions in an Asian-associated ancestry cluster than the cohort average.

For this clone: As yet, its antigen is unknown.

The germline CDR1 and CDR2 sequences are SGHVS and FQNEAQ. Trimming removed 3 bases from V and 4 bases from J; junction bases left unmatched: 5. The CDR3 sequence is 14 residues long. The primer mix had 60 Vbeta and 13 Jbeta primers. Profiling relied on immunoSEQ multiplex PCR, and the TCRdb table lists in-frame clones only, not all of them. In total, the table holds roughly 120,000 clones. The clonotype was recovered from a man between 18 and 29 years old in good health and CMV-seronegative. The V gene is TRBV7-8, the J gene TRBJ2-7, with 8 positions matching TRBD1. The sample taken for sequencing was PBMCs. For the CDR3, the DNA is TGTGCCAGCAGCTTCGACAGGGGTAGATACGAGCAGTACTTC. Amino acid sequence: CASSFDRGRYEQYF.